This T cell receptor (beta chain) was identified during a study of blood T cell repertoires in COVID-19. Study as a whole: The study drew acute and convalescent COVID-19 samples from the United States, Italy and Spain. PBMCs, B-cell-depleted T cells, or T cells were the source of the cDNA or gDNA that made up the material.

As processed by the authors: Amplified reference gene primers provided the basis for estimating nucleated cell counts. The protocol was immunoSEQ multiplex PCR, while the TCRdb copy is restricted to in-frame clones and leaves out a portion. Clone size and V and J calls were adopted from that table, with D and trimming inferred from the DNA. The sample shows around 130,000 clones, around nine tenths of them seen only once. Trimming took 5 bases from V and 0 from J, leaving 11 bases between them. The CDR3 runs to 13 residues. The germline V gene has CDR1 GTSNPN and CDR2 SVGIG (reference sequence). Recovered status applied to Cohort 3 donors who had two consecutive negative PCRs. It also applied to those with clearance or with symptom resolution.

The source is a woman aged 45-65 years who had recovered from COVID-19. The chain employs TRBV30 and TRBJ2-7, with D possibly TRBD2 on 6 matching bases. Sequenced sample: PBMCs or T cells enriched from blood (not recorded which). CDR3 sequence reads: CAWGGGNSYEQYF. The CDR3 coding sequence is TGTGCCTGGGGGGGAGGTAACTCCTACGAGCAGTACTTC.